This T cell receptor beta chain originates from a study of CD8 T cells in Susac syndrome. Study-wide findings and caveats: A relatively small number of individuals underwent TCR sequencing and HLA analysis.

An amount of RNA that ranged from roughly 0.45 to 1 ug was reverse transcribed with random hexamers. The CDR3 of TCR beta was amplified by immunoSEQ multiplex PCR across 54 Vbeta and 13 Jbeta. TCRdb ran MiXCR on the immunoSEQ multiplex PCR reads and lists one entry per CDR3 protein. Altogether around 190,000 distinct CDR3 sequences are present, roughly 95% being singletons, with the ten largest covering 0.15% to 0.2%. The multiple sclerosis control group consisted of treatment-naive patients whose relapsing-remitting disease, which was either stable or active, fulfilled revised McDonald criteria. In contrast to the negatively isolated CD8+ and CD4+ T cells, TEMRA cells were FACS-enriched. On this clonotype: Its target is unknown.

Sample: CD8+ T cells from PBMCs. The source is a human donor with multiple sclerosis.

CDR3 in amino acids: CASSVLAGNSYEQFF. CDR3 in DNA: TGTGCCAGCAGTGTCTTAGCAGGAAATAGCTATGAGCAGTTCTTC. The genes are TRBV12-3 or TRBV12-4 and TRBJ2-1; D gene unclear. The CDR3 loop spans 15 amino acids. Trimming left V 5 bases short and J 8 bases short, with 19 bases between.